Shown below are 5 T cell receptor beta chains from a single sample sequenced in a study of blood T cell repertoires in COVID-19. Sequencing was performed with immunoSEQ multiplex PCR; in TCRdb, only in-frame clones are kept and a portion is missing. Of about 200,000 clones in the sample, about 84% were seen once. Sample: PBMCs or T cells enriched from blood (not recorded which). These receptors were obtained from a man in his forties or fifties with acute COVID-19.

A word on this clone: Other DNA sequences in the sample encode the same CDR3. The chain employs TRBV5-1 and TRBJ2-1; 12 bases match TRBD2. CDR3 size: 15 residues. The germline V gene has CDR1 SGHRS and CDR2 YFSETQ. The J segment lost 4 bases and the V segment lost 2 bases, leaving 1 base of the junction unmatched. CDR3 nucleotide sequence: TGCGCCAGCAGCTTAGGGACTAGCGGGTACAATGAGCAGTTCTTC. This sequence encodes CASSLGTSGYNEQFF. The full variable domain, its missing parts supplied by reference TRBV5-1 and TRBJ2-1, is KAGVTQTPRYLIKTRGQQVTLSCSPISGHRSVSWYQQTPGQGLQFLFEYFSETQRNKGNFPGRFSGRQFSNSRSEMNVSTLELGDSALYLCASSLGTSGYNEQFFGPGTRLTVL.

J is TRBJ2-7 and V is TRBV25-1; TRBD1 is a possible D gene (5 bases). Trimming pared 5 bases from V and 2 bases from J, leaving 13 bases between. CDR3 length equals 14 residues. Germline V gene data show CDR1 as MGHDK and CDR2 as SYGVNS. CDR3 DNA sequence: TGTGCCAGCAGTAGGGCTAGGGGCCCCTACGAGCAGTACTTC. Protein: CASSRARGPYEQYF.

V and J are TRBV5-1 and TRBJ2-1; tentatively, D is TRBD2 (7 bases). The length of the CDR3 is 18 residues. The V gene lost 2 bases and the J gene lost 2 bases, with 20 bases spanning the gap. Looked up from germline, CDR1 is SGHRS and CDR2 is YFSETQ. The CDR3 coding sequence is TGCGCCAGCAGCTTAGAAGGGGGAGCGGGACTACCCTACAATGAGCAGTTCTTC. It translates to CASSLEGGAGLPYNEQFF. Full variable domain (remainder filled in from reference TRBV5-1 and TRBJ2-1): KAGVTQTPRYLIKTRGQQVTLSCSPISGHRSVSWYQQTPGQGLQFLFEYFSETQRNKGNFPGRFSGRQFSNSRSEMNVSTLELGDSALYLCASSLEGGAGLPYNEQFFGPGTRLTVL.

V usage is TRBV19 and J usage is TRBJ2-1; 10 nucleotides agree with TRBD2. Germline V gene sequence: CDR1 LNHDA, CDR2 SQIVND (reference sequence). The CDR3 runs 19 residues. V lost 8 bases to trimming and J lost 0 bases; unmatched junction nucleotides: 16. The CDR3 DNA reads as TGTGCCAGTTCCCCCCCCCGGACTAGCGGTGGGTACTCCTACAATGAGCAGTTCTTC. Translated: CASSPPRTSGGYSYNEQFF. The whole variable domain, remainder taken from reference TRBV19 and TRBJ2-1, is DGGITQSPKYLFRKEGQNVTLSCEQNLNHDAMYWYRQDPGQGLRLIYYSQIVNDFQKGDIAEGYSVSREKKESFPLTVTSAQKNPTAFYLCASSPPRTSGGYSYNEQFFGPGTRLTVL.

This chain uses TRBV5-1 with TRBJ2-5; TRBD2 agrees at 8 bases. Germline-derived CDR1 and CDR2 are SGHRS and YFSETQ. The CDR3 is made up of 15 amino acids. J lost 4 bases, V lost 3 bases, and 8 bases had no gene match. The DNA of the CDR3 is TGCGCCAGCAGCTGGATAGCGGGGAAGGTAGAGACCCAGTACTTC. The encoded protein is CASSWIAGKVETQYF.